The T cell receptor beta chain described here comes from a study of blood T cell repertoires in COVID-19. The wider study: Nucleic acid was either cDNA or gDNA, and it came from T cells, B-cell-depleted T cells, or PBMCs.

In the authors' workflow: Nucleated cell counts were estimated from reference gene primer amplification. The repertoire was sequenced with immunoSEQ multiplex PCR; TCRdb's copy has only in-frame clones and lacks some. That table is the source of V, J and clone size, and D and trimming were worked out from the DNA. The sample yields about 210,000 clones, roughly 84% seen once. Recruits, aged about 18 to 95 years, lived in 20 to 30 US areas. This clonotype originated in a man aged 25 to 40 in a cohort exposed to, infected with or recovered from COVID-19 (not recorded which). The sequencing input was PBMCs or T cells enriched from blood (not recorded which).

This CDR3 reads CASSLVGPGQSFYGYTF. The CDR3 bases are TGTGCCAGCAGTTTAGTGGGCCCGGGACAGTCTTTCTATGGCTACACCTTC. The chain joins TRBV28 to TRBJ1-2, with 7 bases aligning to TRBD1. This CDR3 contains 17 residues. With V trimmed by 2 bases and J by 4 bases, 13 bases remained unmatched. Germline-derived CDR1 and CDR2 are MDHEN and SYDVKM.